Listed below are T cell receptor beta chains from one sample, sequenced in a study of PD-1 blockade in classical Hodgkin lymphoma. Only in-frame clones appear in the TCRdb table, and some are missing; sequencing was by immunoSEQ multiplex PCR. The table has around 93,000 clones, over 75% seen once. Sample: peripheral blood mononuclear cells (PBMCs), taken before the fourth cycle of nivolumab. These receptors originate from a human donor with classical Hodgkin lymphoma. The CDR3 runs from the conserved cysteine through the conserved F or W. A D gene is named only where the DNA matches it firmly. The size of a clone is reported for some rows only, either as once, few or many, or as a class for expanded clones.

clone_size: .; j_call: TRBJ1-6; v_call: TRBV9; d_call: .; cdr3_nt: TGTGCCAGTGGGGGTCGCTATAATTCACCCCTCCACTTT; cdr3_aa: CASGGRYNSPLHF
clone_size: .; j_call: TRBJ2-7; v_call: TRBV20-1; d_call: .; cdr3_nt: TGCAGTGCTAAAGCTAGCTACGAGCAGTACTTC; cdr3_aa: CSAKASYEQYF
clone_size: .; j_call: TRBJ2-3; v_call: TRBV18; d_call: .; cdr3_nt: TGTGCCAGCTCACCAATGGTTAAGAGCCGCACAGATACGCAGTATTTT; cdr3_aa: CASSPMVKSRTDTQYF
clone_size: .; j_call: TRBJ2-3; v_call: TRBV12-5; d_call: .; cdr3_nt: TGTGCTAGTGGTTTGGGCAGGGACGATCTACGCACAGATACGCAGTATTTT; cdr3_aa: CASGLGRDDLRTDTQYF
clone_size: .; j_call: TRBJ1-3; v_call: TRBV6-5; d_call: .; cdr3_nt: TGTGCCAGCAGTTACGTCCCGGGGGTATCCGGAAACACCATATATTTT; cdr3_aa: CASSYVPGVSGNTIYF
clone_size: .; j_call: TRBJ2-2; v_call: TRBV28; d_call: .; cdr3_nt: TGTGCCAGCAGTTTGCCGGGAGTAGAAACCGGGGAGCTGTTTTTT; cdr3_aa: CASSLPGVETGELFF
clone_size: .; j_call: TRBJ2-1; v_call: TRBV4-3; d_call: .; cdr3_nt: TGCGCCAGCAGCCAAGGAGGCGGGATTAACTACAATGAGCAGTTCTTC; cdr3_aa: CASSQGGGINYNEQFF
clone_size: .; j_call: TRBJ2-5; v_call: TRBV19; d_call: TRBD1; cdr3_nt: TGTGCCAGTAGTACGGGACAGGGCGTCCAAGAGACCCAGTACTTC; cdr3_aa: CASSTGQGVQETQYF
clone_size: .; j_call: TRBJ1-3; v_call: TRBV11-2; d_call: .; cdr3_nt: TGTGCCAGCAGCTTAACGGGGCCCTCTGGAAACACCATATATTTT; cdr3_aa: CASSLTGPSGNTIYF
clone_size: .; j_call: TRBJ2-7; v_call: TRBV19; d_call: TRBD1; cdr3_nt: TGTGCCAGTAGTACGAGGTCCAGGGGGCGTTTTGGGGCCTCCTACGAGCAGTACTTC; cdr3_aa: CASSTRSRGRFGASYEQYF
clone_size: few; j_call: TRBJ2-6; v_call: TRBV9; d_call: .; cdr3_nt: TGTGCCAGCACAGGGGAAACCTCTGGGGCCAACGTCCTGACTTTC; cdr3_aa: CASTGETSGANVLTF
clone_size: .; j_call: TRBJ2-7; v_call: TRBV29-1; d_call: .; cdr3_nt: TGCAGCGTTGGACAGACCATGAACTCCTACGAGCAGTACTTC; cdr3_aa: CSVGQTMNSYEQYF
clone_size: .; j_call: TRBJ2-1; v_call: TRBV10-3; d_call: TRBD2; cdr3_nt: TGTGCCATCGGAGGTAGTGAGCGGGAGGGCAGGGAGCAGTTCTTC; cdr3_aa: CAIGGSEREGREQFF
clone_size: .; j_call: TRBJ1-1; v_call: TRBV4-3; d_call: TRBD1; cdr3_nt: TGCGCCAGCAGCCGAACAGGGGGCCCGGACACTGAAGCTTTCTTT; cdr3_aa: CASSRTGGPDTEAFF
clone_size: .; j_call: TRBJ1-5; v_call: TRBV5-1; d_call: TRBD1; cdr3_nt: TGCGCCAGCAGCTTTAGGGCAGGGGGCCTGGGGAATCAGCCCCAGCATTTT; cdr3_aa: CASSFRAGGLGNQPQHF
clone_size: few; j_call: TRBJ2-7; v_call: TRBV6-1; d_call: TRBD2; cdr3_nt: TGTGCCAGCAGTAAGGGGCTAGCGGGCTACGAGCAGTACTTC; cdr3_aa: CASSKGLAGYEQYF
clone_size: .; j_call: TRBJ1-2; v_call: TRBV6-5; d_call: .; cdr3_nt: TGTGCCAGCAGTTATATCCGGGGATTCGATGGCTACACCTTC; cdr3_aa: CASSYIRGFDGYTF
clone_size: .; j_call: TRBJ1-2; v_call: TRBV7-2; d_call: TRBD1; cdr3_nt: TGTGCCAGCAGCCCGAGGACAGGGTTATCTTTCATTATCGATGGCTACACCTTC; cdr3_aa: CASSPRTGLSFIIDGYTF
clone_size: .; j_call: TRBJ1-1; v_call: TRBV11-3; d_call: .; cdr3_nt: TGTGCCAGCAGCCCCGGGGGCGCCCACCAGGTGACTGAAGCTTTCTTT; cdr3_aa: CASSPGGAHQVTEAFF
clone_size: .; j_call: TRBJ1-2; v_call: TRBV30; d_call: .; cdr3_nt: TGTGCCTGGAGTTCCGGGGAGGGCTACACCTTC; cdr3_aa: CAWSSGEGYTF
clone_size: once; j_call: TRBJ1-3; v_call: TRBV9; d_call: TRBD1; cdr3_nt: TGTGCCAGCAGCGTAGAGGTGGAGGGGGCGTATGGAAACACCATATATTTT; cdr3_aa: CASSVEVEGAYGNTIYF
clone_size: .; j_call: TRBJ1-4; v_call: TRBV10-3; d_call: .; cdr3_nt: TGTGCCATCAGTAGGACACAGGCTGGGCCTAATGAAAAACTGTTTTTT; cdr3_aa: CAISRTQAGPNEKLFF
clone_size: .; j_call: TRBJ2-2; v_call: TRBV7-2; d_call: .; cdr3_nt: TGTGCCAGCAGAACCGGGGGTGCGGGATGGGACACCGGGGAGCTGTTTTTT; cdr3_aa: CASRTGGAGWDTGELFF
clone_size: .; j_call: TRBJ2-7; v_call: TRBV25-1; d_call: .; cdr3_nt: TGTGCCAGCAGTGAAGGGATCAGCGGGCCTTACGAGCAGTACTTC; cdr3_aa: CASSEGISGPYEQYF
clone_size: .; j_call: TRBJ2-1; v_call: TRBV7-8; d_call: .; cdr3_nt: TGTGCCAGCAGCCCGCGTGCCCCCGGGGCGAGTGAGCAGTTCTTC; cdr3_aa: CASSPRAPGASEQFF
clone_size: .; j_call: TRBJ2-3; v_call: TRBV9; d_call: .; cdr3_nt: TGTGCCAGCAGCGTAATGTCCCTGGGGGGAGATACGCAGTATTTT; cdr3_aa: CASSVMSLGGDTQYF
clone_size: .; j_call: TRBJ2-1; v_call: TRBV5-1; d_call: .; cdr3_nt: TGCGCCAGCAGCTTGGGTTGGTCAGACCATGAGCAGTTCTTC; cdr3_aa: CASSLGWSDHEQFF
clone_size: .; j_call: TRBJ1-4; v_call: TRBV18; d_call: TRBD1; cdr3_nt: TGTGCCAGCTCACCGTCGACAGGGTTTAATGAAAAACTGTTTTTT; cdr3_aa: CASSPSTGFNEKLFF
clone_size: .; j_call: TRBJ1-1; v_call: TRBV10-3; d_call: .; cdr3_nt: TGTGCCATCAGTGAAGGATTGGGCAACACTGAAGCTTTCTTT; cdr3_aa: CAISEGLGNTEAFF
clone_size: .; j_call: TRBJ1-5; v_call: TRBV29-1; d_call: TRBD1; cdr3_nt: TGCAGCGTCTACACTGGACAGGTCAATCAGCCCCAGCATTTT; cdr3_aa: CSVYTGQVNQPQHF
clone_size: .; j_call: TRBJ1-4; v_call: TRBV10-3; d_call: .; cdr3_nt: TGTGCCATCAGCCCGAATATGGGGGAAAAACTGTTTTTT; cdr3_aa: CAISPNMGEKLFF
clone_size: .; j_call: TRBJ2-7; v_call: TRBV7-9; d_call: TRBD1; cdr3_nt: TGTGCCAGCAGCCGAGCCCCCGGGACAGGGACAAGCGAGCAGTACTTC; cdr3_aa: CASSRAPGTGTSEQYF
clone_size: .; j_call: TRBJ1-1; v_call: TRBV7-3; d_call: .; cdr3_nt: TGTGCCAGCAGCCAGGACGGACCGAACACTGAAGCTTTCTTT; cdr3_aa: CASSQDGPNTEAFF
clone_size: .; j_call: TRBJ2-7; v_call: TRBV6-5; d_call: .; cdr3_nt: TGTGCCAGCAGCCCCAGCGAGCACTACGAGCAGTACTTC; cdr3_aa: CASSPSEHYEQYF
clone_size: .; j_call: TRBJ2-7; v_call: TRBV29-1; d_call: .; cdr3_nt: TGCAGCGCAAGGACCGAAGTGCTCTCCTACGAGCAGTACTTC; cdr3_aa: CSARTEVLSYEQYF
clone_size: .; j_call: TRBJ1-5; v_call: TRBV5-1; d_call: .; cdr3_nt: TGCGCCAGCAGCTTGGAAGTGGGTCAGCCCCAGCATTTT; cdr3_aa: CASSLEVGQPQHF
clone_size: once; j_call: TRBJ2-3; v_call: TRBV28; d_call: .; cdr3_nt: TGTGCCAGCAGTGATCAGGGAATGGGAGATACGCAGTATTTT; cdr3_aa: CASSDQGMGDTQYF
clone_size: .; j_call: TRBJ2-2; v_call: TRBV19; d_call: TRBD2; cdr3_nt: TGTGCCAGTACCGGGACTAGCGGGGCCGGGGAGCTGTTTTTT; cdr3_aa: CASTGTSGAGELFF
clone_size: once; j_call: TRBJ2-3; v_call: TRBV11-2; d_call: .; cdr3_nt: TGTGCCAGCAGCTTAGTAGGGGAGCCACGCACAGATACGCAGTATTTT; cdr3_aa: CASSLVGEPRTDTQYF
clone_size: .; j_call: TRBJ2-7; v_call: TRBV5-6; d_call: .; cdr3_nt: TGTGCCAGCAGCCCGGAGACTGCCTACGAGCAGTACTTC; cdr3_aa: CASSPETAYEQYF
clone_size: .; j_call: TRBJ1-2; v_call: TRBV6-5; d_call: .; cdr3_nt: TGTGCCAGCAGACAGGGCTTCAGGCAACTATATGGCTACACCTTC; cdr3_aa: CASRQGFRQLYGYTF
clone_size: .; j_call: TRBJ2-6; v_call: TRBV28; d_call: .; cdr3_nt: TGTGCCAGCAGCCGTGACAGTTCTGGGGCCAACGTCCTGACTTTC; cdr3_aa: CASSRDSSGANVLTF
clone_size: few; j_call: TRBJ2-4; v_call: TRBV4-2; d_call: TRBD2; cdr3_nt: TGTGCCAGCAGCCAAGTAGCGGGGACTAGCGGGAGAAGGAACATTCAGTACTTC; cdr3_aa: CASSQVAGTSGRRNIQYF
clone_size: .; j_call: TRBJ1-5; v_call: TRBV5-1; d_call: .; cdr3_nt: TGCGCCAGCAGCTTGGACACTACAAGCAATCAGCCCCAGCATTTT; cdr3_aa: CASSLDTTSNQPQHF
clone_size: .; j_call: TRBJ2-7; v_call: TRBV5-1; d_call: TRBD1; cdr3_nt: TGCGCCAGCAGCTTGGGCGCACAGGGGGCGACCTACGAGCAGTACTTC; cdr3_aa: CASSLGAQGATYEQYF
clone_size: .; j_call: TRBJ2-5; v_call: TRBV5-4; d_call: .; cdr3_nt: TGTGCCAGCAGCTTGGGGCCCGAAGCCCAGTACTTC; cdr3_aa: CASSLGPEAQYF
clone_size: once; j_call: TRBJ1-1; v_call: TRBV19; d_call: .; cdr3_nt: TGTGCCAGTAGTATAGGGCTCCGGAACACTGAAGCTTTCTTT; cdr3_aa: CASSIGLRNTEAFF
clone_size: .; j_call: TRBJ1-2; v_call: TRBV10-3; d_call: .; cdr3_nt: TGTGCCAATTCAGAGGGGGGTTCGGGCTATGGCTACACCTTC; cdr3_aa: CANSEGGSGYGYTF
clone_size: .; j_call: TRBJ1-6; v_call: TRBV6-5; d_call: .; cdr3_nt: TGTGCCAGCTTTCAGGGAGCCGCTTCACCCCTCCACTTT; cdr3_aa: CASFQGAASPLHF
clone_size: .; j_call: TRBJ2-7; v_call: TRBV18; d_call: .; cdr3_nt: TGTGCCAGCTCACCACTTGCAGTTGCCGAGCAGTACTTC; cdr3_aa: CASSPLAVAEQYF
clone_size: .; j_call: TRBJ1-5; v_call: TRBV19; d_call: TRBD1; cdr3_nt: TGTGCCAGTAGGGAACAGGGGACCAGCAATCAGCCCCAGCATTTT; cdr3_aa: CASREQGTSNQPQHF